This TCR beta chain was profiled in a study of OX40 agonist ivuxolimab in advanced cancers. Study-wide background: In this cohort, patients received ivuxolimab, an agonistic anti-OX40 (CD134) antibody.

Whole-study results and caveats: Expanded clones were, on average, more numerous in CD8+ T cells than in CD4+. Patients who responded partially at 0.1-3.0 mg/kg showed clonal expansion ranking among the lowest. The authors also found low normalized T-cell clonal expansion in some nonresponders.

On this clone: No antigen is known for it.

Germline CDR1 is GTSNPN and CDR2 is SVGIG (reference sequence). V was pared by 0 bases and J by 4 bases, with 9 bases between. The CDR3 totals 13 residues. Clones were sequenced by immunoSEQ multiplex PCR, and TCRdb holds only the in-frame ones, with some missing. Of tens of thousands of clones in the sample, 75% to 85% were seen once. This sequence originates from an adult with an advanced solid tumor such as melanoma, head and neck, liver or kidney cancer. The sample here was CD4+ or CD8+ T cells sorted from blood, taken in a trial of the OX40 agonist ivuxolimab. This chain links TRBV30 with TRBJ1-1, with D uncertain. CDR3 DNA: TGTGCCTGGAGTGTCCCCAGGCCCACTGAAGCTTTCTTT. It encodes CAWSVPRPTEAFF.